This record covers a single T cell receptor beta chain. Its antigen is not known. Researchers ran immunoSEQ v3.0 at survey level. Only in-frame clones appear in the TCRdb table, and some are missing; sequencing was by immunoSEQ multiplex PCR. The table shows 45,000 to 50,000 clones, with about 88% occurring only once. The data were taken from a study of long-term antiretroviral therapy in people with HIV. Study-wide results and limits: Diversity went up after ART and still fell short of transplant donor controls. Blood was collected between the mid-2000s and the late 2010s, possibly under older ART regimens.

CDR3 length equals 11 residues. Germline lookup yields CDR1 DFQATT and CDR2 SNEGSKA (reference sequence). Between the trimmed V and J ends, which lost 6 bases and 3 bases, there was a span of 9 bases. This receptor was taken from a woman aged 18 to 35 with HIV. J is TRBJ2-7 and V is TRBV20-1, with D maybe TRBD2 (6 bases). Sequencing was performed on unsorted PBMCs, taken 0.8 years after starting antiretroviral therapy. The chain's CDR3 is CSAPTSYEQYF. The CDR3 DNA is TGCAGTGCGCCGACTAGCTACGAGCAGTACTTC.